In this sample, the clone carrying this T cell receptor (beta chain) turned up a few times. This entry belongs to a study of T cell repertoires in cytomegalovirus infection. Across the whole study: Evidence of both CMV infection and a matching HLA type came from public TCR beta signatures.

TCRdb passed the reads through MiXCR, listing each CDR3 protein once. The table lists around 320,000 distinct CDR3 sequences, 9.5% of them singletons, with roughly 4.5% in the top ten. The TCR originated in a human donor in good health (CMV status not recorded). Some clones in this sample may be carry-over from other donors' samples. Sequencing input: PBMCs.

In DNA form, the CDR3 reads TGTGCCACCGGGGCCCAGCGGGGCGAGACCCAGTACTTC. This encodes CATGAQRGETQYF. The chain employs TRBV19 and TRBJ2-5, with 7 positions matching TRBD2. The germline V gene has CDR1 LNHDA and CDR2 SQIVND (reference sequence). The ends lost 10 bases at V and 5 bases at J; junction bases unmatched: 10. The CDR3 sequence is 13 residues long.